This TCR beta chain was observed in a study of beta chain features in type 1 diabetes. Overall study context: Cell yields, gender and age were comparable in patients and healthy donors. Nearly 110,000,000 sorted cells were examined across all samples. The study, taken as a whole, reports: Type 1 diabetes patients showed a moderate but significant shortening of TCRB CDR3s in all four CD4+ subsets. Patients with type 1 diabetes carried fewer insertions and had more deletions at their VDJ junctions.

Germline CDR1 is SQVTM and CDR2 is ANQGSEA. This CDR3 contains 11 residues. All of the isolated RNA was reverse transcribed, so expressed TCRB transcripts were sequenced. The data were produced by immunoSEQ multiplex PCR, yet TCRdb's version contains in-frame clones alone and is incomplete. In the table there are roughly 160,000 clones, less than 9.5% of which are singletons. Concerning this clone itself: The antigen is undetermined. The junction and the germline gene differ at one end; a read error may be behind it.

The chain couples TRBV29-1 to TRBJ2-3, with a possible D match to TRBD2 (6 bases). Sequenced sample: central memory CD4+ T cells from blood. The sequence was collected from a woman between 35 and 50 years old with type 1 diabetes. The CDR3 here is CSVTGVRVWDF. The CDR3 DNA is TGCAGCGTTACGGGAGTTCGGGTGTGGGATTTT.